One sample yielded the 28 T cell receptor beta chains listed below, sequenced in a study of patients and donors after allogeneic stem cell transplantation. TCRdb re-derived calls from the RT-PCR reads in MiXCR, one entry per CDR3 protein. The data contain 160,000 or so distinct CDR3 sequences, about 24% of them singletons. The specimen was blood, either unsorted or a sorted T cell fraction (not recorded which). Every receptor here comes from a human donor who was either an allogeneic HSCT recipient or a stem cell or donor lymphocyte infusion donor (not recorded which). It is not recorded whose cells these are; they may come from a transplant donor.

J is TRBJ2-1 and V is TRBV5-8; 15 nucleotides line up with TRBD2. This CDR3 is 15 amino acids long. Losses at the gene ends were 4 bases for V and 7 bases for J; bases not matched to a gene: 3. Germline V gene sequence: CDR1 SGHTS, CDR2 YDEGEE. Here the CDR3 reads CASSPGTSGGNEQFF. The DNA of the CDR3 is TGTGCCAGCAGCCCCGGGACTAGCGGGGGGAATGAGCAGTTCTTC.

A few counts support this clonotype. This rearrangement joins TRBV6-2 or TRBV6-3 to TRBJ2-1; 12 bases line up with TRBD2. Germline assignment: CDR1 MNHEY and CDR2 SVGEGT. Germline trimming cut 3 bases from V and 4 bases from J; bases unmatched to any gene: 13. The CDR3 is made up of 19 amino acids. The CDR3 DNA follows: TGTGCCAGCAGTTATGATCCCCGGCAGGGACTAGCGGGTTACAATGAGCAGTTCTTC. Protein product: CASSYDPRQGLAGYNEQFF.

V usage is TRBV12-3 or TRBV12-4 and J usage is TRBJ1-5; D is uncertain. Trimming pared 5 bases from V and 2 bases from J, leaving 10 bases between. The CDR3 loop spans 14 amino acids. The CDR3 DNA reads as TGTGCCAGCAGTGGGAATACGGGCAATCAGCCCCAGCATTTT. This gives the protein CASSGNTGNQPQHF.

This chain connects TRBV6-5 to TRBJ2-1; 8 bases fit TRBD1. In germline, CDR1 is MNHEY, CDR2 SVGAGI. V dropped 5 bases and J dropped 3; count of bases not matched to a gene: 6. This CDR3 has 15 amino acids. CDR3 bases: TGTGCCAGCAGTCCGACAGGGGCGAGCTACAATGAGCAGTTCTTC. Amino acids: CASSPTGASYNEQFF.

This clonotype was observed a handful of times. In nucleotides, the CDR3 is TGCAGCGTTGGGGGCAGCACGGACGAGCAGTACTTC. Protein: CSVGGSTDEQYF. V usage is TRBV29-1 and J usage is TRBJ2-7, with D possibly TRBD1 on 5 matching bases. Germline values: CDR1 SQVTM, CDR2 ANQGSEA. The CDR3 consists of 12 residues. Trimming removed 4 bases from V and 5 bases from J, with 12 bases in between.

This clonotype has more than one count but fewer than ten. The chain joins TRBV3-1 to TRBJ2-1; unclear D gene. The CDR3 loop spans 11 amino acids. Looked up from germline, CDR1 is LGHDT and CDR2 is YNNKEL (reference sequence). The ends were cut back, 1 base at V and 8 bases at J, with 3 bases in the middle. Written as DNA, the CDR3 is TGTGCCAGCAGCCAAGCTGATGAGCAGTTCTTC. Residues: CASSQADEQFF.

In its sample, this clonotype was seen a few times. The V call is TRBV5-1, the J call TRBJ2-3, with D unresolved. The CDR3 contains 12 residues. V was shortened by 8 bases and J by 1 base, with 8 bases between the two germline ends. Germline CDR1 is SGHRS and CDR2 is YFSETQ. CDR3 protein: CASRGGTDTQYF. The DNA for the CDR3 is TGCGCCAGTAGAGGCGGCACAGATACGCAGTATTTT.

The V gene is TRBV7-2, the J gene TRBJ1-4; no clear D. V lost 5 bases to trimming and J lost 4 bases, with 20 bases between them. This CDR3 region has 17 residues. Germline V gene sequence: CDR1 SGHTA, CDR2 FQGNSA. CDR3 protein: CASSPRSGFQINEKLFF. The CDR3 coding sequence is TGTGCCAGCAGCCCGCGATCGGGATTCCAGATTAATGAAAAACTGTTTTTT.

This clonotype appeared a few times. The chain couples TRBV4-1 to TRBJ2-7; D might be TRBD1 (6 bases). V dropped 4 bases and J dropped 2 bases, with 12 bases sitting between them. Germline lookup yields CDR1 MGHRA and CDR2 YSYEKL. This CDR3 comprises 14 residues. CDR3 sequence reads: CASSPLDRAYEQYF. The DNA for the CDR3 is TGCGCCAGCAGCCCATTGGACAGAGCCTACGAGCAGTACTTC.

V and J are TRBV5-1 and TRBJ2-5, with 7 bases fitting TRBD2. This CDR3 spans 15 amino acids. The germline V gene has CDR1 SGHRS and CDR2 YFSETQ. V lost 0 bases, J lost 3 bases, and 5 bases stayed unmatched. DNA of the CDR3: TGCGCCAGCAGCTTGGTTGTCCGGGGGGAAGAGACCCAGTACTTC. Translating it yields CASSLVVRGEETQYF.

This sequence joins TRBV20-1 and TRBJ1-6, with 7 bases matching TRBD1. There are 15 residues in the CDR3. The germline V gene encodes CDR1 DFQATT and CDR2 SNEGSKA (reference sequence). CDR3 loop: CGSRVGTESNSPLHF. The CDR3 DNA follows: TGCGGTTCAAGGGTCGGGACAGAAAGTAATTCACCCCTCCACTTT.

This clonotype was picked up a small number of times. The rearrangement links TRBV3-1 to TRBJ1-2, with 10 bases lining up with TRBD1. This CDR3 has 16 residues. The germline CDR1 and CDR2 sequences are LGHDT and YNNKEL (reference sequence). After removal of 3 bases from V and 2 bases from J, the junction contained 6 bases not matched to a gene. The CDR3 DNA reads as TGTGCCAGCAGCCATACCGACAGGGGGCCCAACTATGGCTACACCTTC. This translates into CASSHTDRGPNYGYTF.

This clonotype showed up just a few times. This sequence joins TRBV12-3 or TRBV12-4 and TRBJ2-1, with 11 bases that match TRBD2. CDR3 length: 15 residues. Trimming took 6 bases from V and 4 from J; bases not matched to a gene: 5. The CDR3 DNA reads as TGTGCCAGCAGACACGGGACTAGCGGATACAATGAGCAGTTCTTC. Translated: CASRHGTSGYNEQFF.

This chain uses TRBV7-2 with TRBJ2-1, with 8 bases that match TRBD2. The V gene end was trimmed by 1 base and the J gene end by 10 bases; junction bases not matched to a gene: 6. Germline CDR1 is SGHTA and CDR2 is FQGNSA. The CDR3 loop spans 14 amino acids. The CDR3: CASSLVSGGGEQFF. The CDR3 DNA is TGTGCCAGCAGCTTAGTAAGCGGGGGTGGAGAGCAGTTCTTC.

This clonotype was seen a handful of times. The CDR3 sequence is CASTIGTPNTGELFF. The DNA for the CDR3 is TGCGCCAGCACCATCGGGACCCCGAACACCGGGGAGCTGTTTTTT. The rearrangement joins TRBV5-1 to TRBJ2-2; D tentatively fits TRBD1 or TRBD2 (5 bases each). The length of the CDR3 is 15 residues. V was pared by 6 bases and J by 0 bases, with 12 bases between. CDR1 and CDR2 from the germline V gene are SGHRS and YFSETQ.

The chain has TRBV5-1 and TRBJ1-5; TRBD1 might be the D (5 bases). The V end was cut by 0 bases, the J end by 7 bases, with 14 bases between. Germline loops: CDR1 SGHRS, CDR2 YFSETQ. This CDR3 comprises 15 residues. The chain's CDR3 is CASSLVGGAGQPQHF. CDR3 bases: TGCGCCAGCAGCTTGGTTGGAGGGGCAGGACAGCCCCAGCATTTT. Supplemented by reference TRBV5-1 and TRBJ1-5, the full variable domain reads KAGVTQTPRYLIKTRGQQVTLSCSPISGHRSVSWYQQTPGQGLQFLFEYFSETQRNKGNFPGRFSGRQFSNSRSEMNVSTLELGDSALYLCASSLVGGAGQPQHFGDGTRLSIL.

This clonotype has more than one count but fewer than ten. Here the CDR3 DNA reads TGTGCCAGCAGCCAATTAGCTGAAGATACGCAGTATTTT. Residues: CASSQLAEDTQYF. V usage is TRBV3-1 and J usage is TRBJ2-3; D uncertain. This CDR3 has 13 amino acids. Germline V lookup: CDR1 LGHDT, CDR2 YNNKEL (reference sequence). V dropped 2 bases and J dropped 5 bases, with 8 bases sitting between them.

The rearrangement joins TRBV14 to TRBJ2-3; unclear D gene. V was pared by 1 base and J by 2 bases, with 4 bases between. This CDR3 spans 13 amino acids. CDR1 SGHDN and CDR2 FVKESK come from the germline V gene. CDR3 region: CASSQVHTDTQYF. CDR3 nucleotides: TGTGCCAGCAGCCAAGTACACACAGATACGCAGTATTTT.

The chain links TRBV11-2 to TRBJ2-1; 7 nucleotides align to TRBD2. With 5 bases clipped from V and 4 bases from J, the junction kept 20 bases outside the gene matches. Germline lookup yields CDR1 SGHAT and CDR2 FQNNGV. CDR3 length: 19 residues. DNA for the CDR3: TGTGCCAGCAGCCCGACTACTCAACCACTAGCGACCCCTTACAATGAGCAGTTCTTC. This translates into CASSPTTQPLATPYNEQFF.

This clonotype came up a few times. The gene calls are TRBV10-3 and TRBJ2-7, with TRBD1 matching 11 bases. The CDR3 runs to 13 residues. The ends lost 11 bases at V and 4 bases at J; junction bases unmatched: 7. CDR1 and CDR2 from the germline V gene are ENHRY and SYGVKD. CDR3 sequence reads: CAAKGTGGYEQYF. The CDR3 coding sequence is TGTGCCGCCAAAGGGACAGGGGGGTACGAGCAGTACTTC.

This chain connects TRBV7-9 to TRBJ2-7; D remains ambiguous. The CDR3 consists of 14 residues. CDR1 and CDR2 from the germline V gene are SEHNR and FQNEAQ (reference sequence). Trimming took 0 bases from V and 0 from J, leaving 6 bases between them. The CDR3 DNA sequence: TGTGCCAGCAGCTTAGCGTCGATCTCCTACGAGCAGTACTTC. This sequence encodes CASSLASISYEQYF.

Only a few counts were recorded for this clonotype. The V gene is TRBV7-2, the J gene TRBJ1-2, with 8 bases matching TRBD1. Germline CDR1 reads SGHTA; CDR2 reads FQGNSA. This CDR3 has 14 amino acids. J lost 3 bases, V lost 1 base, and 1 base had no gene match. CDR3 region: CASSLGQGHYGYTF. DNA for the CDR3: TGTGCCAGCAGCTTAGGACAGGGGCACTATGGCTACACCTTC.

This clonotype was seen at least ten times. The genes are TRBV20-1 and TRBJ1-1; D uncertain. Looked up from germline, CDR1 is DFQATT and CDR2 is SNEGSKA (reference sequence). This CDR3 spans 12 amino acids. V lost 7 bases and J 1 base, leaving 10 bases between the germline ends. CDR3 bases: TGCAGTGGGTTGAACACGAACACTGAAGCTTTCTTT. Its protein product is CSGLNTNTEAFF.

This clonotype was seen only a few times. The chain links TRBV7-9 to TRBJ1-1; D gene ambiguous. The CDR3 runs 15 residues. In germline, CDR1 is SEHNR, CDR2 FQNEAQ (reference sequence). Trimming removed 0 bases at V and 10 bases at J, with 18 bases between. CDR3 amino acids: CASSLALPGSEGAFF. DNA for the CDR3: TGTGCCAGCAGCTTAGCGCTCCCGGGAAGCGAGGGAGCTTTCTTT.

This clonotype was recorded once. Here the CDR3 DNA reads TGTGCCAGCAGCTTAGATCTCGCAGGACCAAACACTGAAGCTTTCTTT. As protein: CASSLDLAGPNTEAFF. J is TRBJ1-1 and V is TRBV11-2; D not resolved. Germline V lookup: CDR1 SGHAT, CDR2 FQNNGV. The germline V and J ends were trimmed by 0 bases and 2 bases, with 13 bases remaining between them. The CDR3 totals 16 residues.

This clonotype was seen more than once but under ten times. The chain recombines TRBV12-3 or TRBV12-4 with TRBJ1-2; 8 bases fit TRBD1. The CDR3 is made up of 13 amino acids. Trimming at V came to 6 bases and at J to 7 bases, leaving 7 bases not matched to a gene. The DNA for the CDR3 is TGTGCCAGCAGCCGACAGGGGCCGCCTGGCTACACCTTC. It is translated as CASSRQGPPGYTF.

The CDR3 is CASSEGLATGETQYF. The CDR3 bases are TGTGCCAGCAGTGAGGGACTAGCGACAGGGGAGACCCAGTACTTC. The V call is TRBV6-1, the J call TRBJ2-5; 10 bases are shared with TRBD2. This CDR3 region has 15 residues. Germline CDR1 reads MNHNS; CDR2 reads SASEGT. The V and J ends lost 3 bases and 5 bases, in that order; junction bases with no gene match: 6.

This clonotype occurred many times. A read error may produce the germline difference seen at one junction end. V gene TRBV6-1 combines with J gene TRBJ1-1; D gene ambiguous. Germline CDR1 MNHNS, CDR2 SASEGT. This CDR3 has 12 residues. CDR3 in amino acids: CASRNWESEAFF. The CDR3 bases are TGTGCCAGCAGGAACTGGGAGAGTGAAGCATTCTTT.